This note documents a single TCR beta chain sequence. Its antigen is unidentified. The data are from a study of T-cell reconstitution after alpha-beta-depleted transplantation in children. Preparing the TCRbeta library involved the use of unique molecular identifiers. TCRdb passed the PCR reads through MiXCR, listing each CDR3 protein once. The data hold more than 300,000 distinct CDR3 sequences, with 15% to 20% observed a single time. This CDR3 is 15 amino acids long. The germline V and J ends were trimmed by 3 bases and 1 base, with 11 bases remaining between them. The study, taken as a whole, reports: As was reported, about two months after transplant, alpha-beta T cells came from several hundred expanded graft clones.

Sequences were derived from PBMCs, mostly from graft donor cells, sampled 360 days after TCRalphabeta/CD19-depleted stem cell transplant. The V gene is TRBV12-3 or TRBV12-4, the J gene TRBJ2-3, with D unresolved. This TCR was sampled from a male patient between 2 and 15 years old who had a stem cell transplant for acute lymphoblastic leukemia, so the T cells may come from the graft donor. CDR3 in amino acids: CASSLALSRTDTQYF. The CDR3 bases are TGTGCCAGCAGTTTGGCATTGAGCCGCACAGATACGCAGTATTTT.